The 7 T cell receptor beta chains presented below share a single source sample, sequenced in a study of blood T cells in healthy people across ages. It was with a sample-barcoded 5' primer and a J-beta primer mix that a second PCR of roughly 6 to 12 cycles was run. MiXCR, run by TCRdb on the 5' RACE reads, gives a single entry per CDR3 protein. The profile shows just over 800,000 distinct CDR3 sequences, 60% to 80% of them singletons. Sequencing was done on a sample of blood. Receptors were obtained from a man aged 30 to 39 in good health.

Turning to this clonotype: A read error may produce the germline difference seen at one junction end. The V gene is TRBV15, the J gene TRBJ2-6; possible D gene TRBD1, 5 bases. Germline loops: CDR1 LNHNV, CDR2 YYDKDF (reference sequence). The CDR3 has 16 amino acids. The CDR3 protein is CATKGLVGSGADVLTF. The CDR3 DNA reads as TGTGCCACCAAAGGGTTAGTTGGATCTGGGGCCGACGTCCTGACTTTC.

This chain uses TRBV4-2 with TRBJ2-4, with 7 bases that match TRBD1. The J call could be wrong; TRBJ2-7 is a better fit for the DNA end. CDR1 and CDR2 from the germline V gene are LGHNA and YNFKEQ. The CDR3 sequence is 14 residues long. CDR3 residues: CASSQPRQGYEQYF. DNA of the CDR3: TGTGCCAGCAGCCAACCAAGACAGGGCTACGAGCAGTACTTC.

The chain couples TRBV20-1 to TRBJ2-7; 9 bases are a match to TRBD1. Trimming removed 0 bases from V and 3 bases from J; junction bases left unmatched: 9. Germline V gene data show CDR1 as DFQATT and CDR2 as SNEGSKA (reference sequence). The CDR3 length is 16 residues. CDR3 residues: CSARDSLGQGHYEQYF. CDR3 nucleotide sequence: TGCAGTGCTAGAGATAGCTTAGGACAGGGGCACTACGAGCAGTACTTC.

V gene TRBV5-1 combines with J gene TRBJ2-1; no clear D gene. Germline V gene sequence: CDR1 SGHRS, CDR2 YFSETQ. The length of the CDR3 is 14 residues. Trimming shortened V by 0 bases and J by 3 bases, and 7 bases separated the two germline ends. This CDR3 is CASSLAPDYNEQFF. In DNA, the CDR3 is TGCGCCAGCAGCTTGGCCCCCGACTACAATGAGCAGTTCTTC. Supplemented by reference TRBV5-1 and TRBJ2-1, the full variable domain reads KAGVTQTPRYLIKTRGQQVTLSCSPISGHRSVSWYQQTPGQGLQFLFEYFSETQRNKGNFPGRFSGRQFSNSRSEMNVSTLELGDSALYLCASSLAPDYNEQFFGPGTRLTVL.

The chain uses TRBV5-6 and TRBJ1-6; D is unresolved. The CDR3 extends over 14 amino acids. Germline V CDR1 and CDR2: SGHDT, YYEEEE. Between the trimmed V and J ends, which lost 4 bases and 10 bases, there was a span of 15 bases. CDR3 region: CASSRTYSQSPLHF. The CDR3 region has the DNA TGTGCCAGCAGCCGGACGTACTCCCAATCACCCCTCCACTTT.

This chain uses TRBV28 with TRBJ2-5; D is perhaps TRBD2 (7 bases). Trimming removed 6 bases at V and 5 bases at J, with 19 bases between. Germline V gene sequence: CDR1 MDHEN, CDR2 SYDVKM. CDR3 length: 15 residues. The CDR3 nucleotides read TGTGCCAGCAGCTCTCCTGGGGGGGGCTGGGAGACCCAGTACTTC. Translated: CASSSPGGGWETQYF.

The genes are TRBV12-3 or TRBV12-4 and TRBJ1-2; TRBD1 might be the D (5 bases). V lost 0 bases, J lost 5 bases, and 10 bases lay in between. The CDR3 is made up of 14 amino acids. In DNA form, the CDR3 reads TGTGCCAGCAGTTTAGCCCTGGGACCGTATGGCTACACCTTC. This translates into CASSLALGPYGYTF.